These 17 T cell receptor beta chains share one sample of origin, sequenced in a study of T cell responses to AZD1222 COVID-19 vaccine. Assay: immunoSEQ multiplex PCR; the TCRdb copy retains only in-frame clones and omits some. The data contain 200,000 to 250,000 clones, around 94% of them singletons. Sequencing was performed on peripheral blood, taken 28 days after the second dose of the MenACWY control vaccine. The receptors derive from an adult who received the MenACWY meningococcal vaccine as a control.

This chain links TRBV7-8 with TRBJ2-7; D is ambiguous. The CDR3 spans 15 residues. V dropped 7 bases and J dropped 0 bases, with 16 bases sitting between them. Germline V lookup: CDR1 SGHVS, CDR2 FQNEAQ. The CDR3 region is CASIQTLHSSYEQYF. The CDR3 bases are TGTGCCAGCATCCAGACTCTCCACAGCTCCTACGAGCAGTACTTC.

This chain uses TRBV27 with TRBJ2-1; 13 bases are shared with TRBD2. Germline values: CDR1 MNHEY, CDR2 SMNVEV (reference sequence). The CDR3 spans 15 residues. The V gene end was trimmed by 6 bases and the J gene end by 7 bases; junction bases not matched to a gene: 6. The CDR3 bases are TGTGCCAGCAGAGGACTAGCGGGAGCGAGGAATGAGCAGTTCTTC. Encoded protein: CASRGLAGARNEQFF.

The chain is built from TRBV19 and TRBJ1-4; 8 bases agree with TRBD1. Germline CDR1 reads LNHDA; CDR2 reads SQIVND (reference sequence). With 8 bases clipped from V and 4 bases from J, the junction kept 6 bases outside the gene matches. CDR3 length: 14 amino acids. CDR3 residues: CASGRTGINEKLFF. CDR3 coding DNA: TGTGCCAGTGGGAGGACAGGGATTAATGAAAAACTGTTTTTT.

Regarding this clone: A junction end diverges from the germline sequence, so it may reflect a read error. The chain carries TRBV6-5 and TRBJ1-2, with D maybe TRBD1 (6 bases). From germline, CDR1 is MNHEY and CDR2 SVGAGI. This CDR3 has 13 residues. CDR3 sequence: CASSSPRDKGFYF. As DNA, the CDR3 is TGTGCCAGCAGTTCCCCCCGGGACAAGGGCTTCTACTTC.

V gene TRBV27 combines with J gene TRBJ1-5; D is unresolved. Germline V gene lookup returns CDR1 MNHEY and CDR2 SMNVEV (reference sequence). V dropped 2 bases and J dropped 8 bases, with 10 bases sitting between them. This CDR3 has 13 residues. CDR3 protein: CASSLKGREPQHF. CDR3 coding DNA: TGTGCCAGCAGTTTAAAGGGAAGGGAGCCCCAGCATTTT.

The CDR3 loop is CASSPGAQETQYF. The CDR3 bases are TGTGCCAGCAGTCCAGGGGCACAAGAGACCCAGTACTTC. The J gene is TRBJ2-5, the V gene TRBV2; D might be TRBD1 (6 bases). Germline V lookup: CDR1 SNHLY, CDR2 FYNNEI. The germline V and J ends were trimmed by 5 bases and 2 bases, with 9 bases remaining between them. This CDR3 is 13 amino acids long.

This clone was recorded once. The CDR3 region is CASSLSLTPDSEQYF. DNA of the CDR3: TGTGCCAGCAGTTTATCGTTGACTCCGGACTCGGAGCAGTACTTC. The V and J genes are TRBV27 and TRBJ2-7, with TRBD2 as a possible D gene (5 bases). The CDR3 spans 15 residues. The V and J ends lost 0 bases and 7 bases respectively, with 16 bases between them. CDR1 is MNHEY and CDR2 is SMNVEV in the germline V gene (reference sequence).

The chain has TRBV7-3 and TRBJ1-2; D ambiguous. The CDR3 spans 13 residues. The ends were cut back, 0 bases at V and 7 bases at J, with 9 bases in the middle. The germline V gene has CDR1 SGHTA and CDR2 FQGTGA. CDR3 residues: CASSLTPAGGYTF. The DNA for the CDR3 is TGTGCCAGCAGCTTAACGCCGGCTGGTGGCTACACCTTC.

The rearrangement links TRBV19 to TRBJ2-7, with D unclear. Trimming took off 8 bases at V and 2 bases at J, with 16 bases between the two ends. The CDR3 runs 14 residues. The germline CDR1 and CDR2 sequences are LNHDA and SQIVND (reference sequence). In DNA form, the CDR3 reads TGTGCCAGTCAAGCGATGGGCAGCACCTACGAGCAGTACTTC. Protein: CASQAMGSTYEQYF.

The rearrangement uses TRBV24-1 and TRBJ2-2; 9 bases align to TRBD1. This CDR3 region has 14 residues. V lost 11 bases to trimming and J lost 6 bases; unmatched junction nucleotides: 9. CDR1 KGHDR and CDR2 SFDVKD come from the germline V gene. The CDR3 spells CASGTGMSSGELFF. For the CDR3, the DNA is TGTGCCAGTGGGACAGGGATGTCATCCGGGGAGCTGTTTTTT.

This chain links TRBV21-1 with TRBJ2-7; the D call of TRBD2 is as the table states it, not checked on the DNA. TRBV21-1 is labeled a pseudogene. The CDR3 has 14 residues. CDR3 sequence: CASSRGGLDHEQYF. The CDR3 DNA reads as TGTGCCAGCAGCAGGGGGGGTTTAGATCACGAGCAGTACTTC.

The rearrangement uses TRBV7-3 and TRBJ2-7; D gene unclear. V dropped 5 bases and J dropped 1 base, with 9 bases sitting between them. This CDR3 spans 13 amino acids. Per germline, CDR1 SGHTA and CDR2 FQGTGA. In DNA form, the CDR3 reads TGTGCCAGCAGCGCCGGCCAATCCTACGAGCAGTACTTC. Amino acid sequence: CASSAGQSYEQYF.

This sequence joins TRBV9 and TRBJ2-7; the D is unclear. The CDR3 has 15 residues. Between the trimmed V and J ends, which lost 2 bases and 1 base, there was a span of 13 bases. CDR1 is SGDLS, CDR2 YYNGEE, per germline. CDR3 residues: CASSVGIQNSYEQYF. In DNA, the CDR3 is TGTGCCAGCAGCGTTGGAATCCAAAATTCCTACGAGCAGTACTTC.

V gene TRBV19 combines with J gene TRBJ2-3, with D uncertain. Trimming cost V 4 bases and J 1 base, with 3 bases left between them. Germline loops: CDR1 LNHDA, CDR2 SQIVND (reference sequence). This CDR3 has 12 amino acids. CDR3 in DNA: TGTGCCAGTAGTAGGGGCACAGATACGCAGTATTTT. Translated, it gives CASSRGTDTQYF.

The chain is built from TRBV3-1 (or the pseudogene TRBV3-2) and TRBJ1-2; maybe TRBD1 (5 bases). The V and J ends lost 7 bases and 1 base respectively, with 13 bases between them. CDR1 and CDR2 (germline): LGHDT, YNNKEL (reference sequence). The CDR3 sequence is 14 residues long. CDR3 amino acids: CASTGGADNYGYTF. As DNA, the CDR3 is TGTGCCAGCACCGGCGGGGCCGATAACTATGGCTACACCTTC.

V is TRBV6-1 and J is TRBJ1-2; D is undetermined. The CDR3 has 13 amino acids. Trimming cost V 1 base and J 8 bases, with 11 bases left between them. Germline V gene sequence: CDR1 MNHNS, CDR2 SASEGT. In nucleotides, the CDR3 is TGTGCCAGCAGTGAAGGGATTGGGAGCGGCTACACCTTC. Translating it yields CASSEGIGSGYTF.

The chain is built from TRBV19 and TRBJ1-5; D unresolved. Trimming removed 3 bases from V and 5 bases from J, with 17 bases in between. This CDR3 is 16 amino acids long. CDR1 is LNHDA and CDR2 is SQIVND in the germline V gene (reference sequence). In DNA, the CDR3 is TGTGCCAGTAGTATGAGGGTGGCAGACCTGTATCAGCCCCAGCATTTT. Translating it yields CASSMRVADLYQPQHF.